This T cell receptor beta chain was sequenced during a study of PD-1 blockade in classical Hodgkin lymphoma. CDR3 size: 14 residues. Germline V gives CDR1 MDHEN, CDR2 SYDVKM. The V end was cut by 1 base, the J end by 3 bases, with 7 bases between. Study-level results: Nothing has yet pinned down what causes the repertoire differences, possibly disease activity or prior therapy. Reports indicated that newly diagnosed patients had lower baseline TCR diversity than healthy donors did.

As to this clone: The antigen remains unidentified.

Regarding time point: newly diagnosed, previously untreated cHL patient sample. Comparison PBMCs came from previously untreated, newly diagnosed classical Hodgkin lymphoma patients. Some clones are missing from TCRdb's copy, which holds only in-frame ones; the method was immunoSEQ multiplex PCR. The table records 15,000 or so clones, 80% to 90% of them present only once. The chain joins TRBV28 to TRBJ2-1; D gene ambiguous. This TCR came from a human donor with classical Hodgkin lymphoma. The specimen sequenced was peripheral blood mononuclear cells (PBMCs). CDR3 nucleotide sequence: TGTGCCAGCAGTTTATCCCCACTCTACAATGAGCAGTTCTTC. This gives the protein CASSLSPLYNEQFF.